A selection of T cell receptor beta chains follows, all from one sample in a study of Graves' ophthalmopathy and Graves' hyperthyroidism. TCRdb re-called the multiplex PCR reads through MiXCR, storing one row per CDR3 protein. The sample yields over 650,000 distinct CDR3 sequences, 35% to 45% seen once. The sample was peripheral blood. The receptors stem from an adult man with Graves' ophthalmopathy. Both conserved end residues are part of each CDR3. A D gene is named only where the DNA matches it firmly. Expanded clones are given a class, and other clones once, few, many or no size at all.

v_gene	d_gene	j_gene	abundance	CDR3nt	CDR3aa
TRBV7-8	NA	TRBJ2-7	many	TGTGCCAGCAGCTTAGTTCGGGACGGCTCCTACGAGCAGTACTTC	CASSLVRDGSYEQYF
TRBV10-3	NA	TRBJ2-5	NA	TGTGCCATCAGTGCGGACACCCAAGAGACCCAGTACTTC	CAISADTQETQYF
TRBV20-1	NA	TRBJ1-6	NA	TGCAGTGCTAGACCAATCGACAGGCCTCCGAGCTCCTATAATTCACCCCTCCACTTT	CSARPIDRPPSSYNSPLHF
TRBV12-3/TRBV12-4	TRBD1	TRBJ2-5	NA	TGTGCCAGCAGTGAGTACCAGGGGGCATGGGAGACCCAGTACTTC	CASSEYQGAWETQYF
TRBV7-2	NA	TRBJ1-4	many	TGTGCCAGCAGCTTCGGACGGCCAACTAATGAAAAACTGTTTTTT	CASSFGRPTNEKLFF
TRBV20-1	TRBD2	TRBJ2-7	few	TGCAGTGCTTCCCGGACTAGCGGGGGCCCCCTCTACGAGCAGTACTTC	CSASRTSGGPLYEQYF
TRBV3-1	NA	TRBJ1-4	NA	TGTGCCAGCAGCCCGGGACACGGCGATAATGAAAAACTGTTTTTT	CASSPGHGDNEKLFF
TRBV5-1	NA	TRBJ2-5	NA	TGCGCCGCCAGTCGTGGGTACCAAGAGACCCAGTACTTC	CAASRGYQETQYF
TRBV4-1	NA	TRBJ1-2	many	TGCGCCAGCAGCCAACCGGACAGTCCTAACTATGGCTACACCTTC	CASSQPDSPNYGYTF
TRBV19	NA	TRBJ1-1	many	TGTGCCAGTACCCTCTTGGGGTCTAACACTGAAGCTTTCTTT	CASTLLGSNTEAFF
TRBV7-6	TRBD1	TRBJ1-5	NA	TGTGCCAGCATGTACGGAAGGACAGGGTGGGAGACCCAGCATTTT	CASMYGRTGWETQHF
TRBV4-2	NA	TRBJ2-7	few	TGTGCCAGCAGCCAATCAAACCAAGCGGCCCCCGCGTCCTACGAGCAGTACTTC	CASSQSNQAAPASYEQYF
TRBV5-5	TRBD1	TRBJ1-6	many	TGTGCCAGCAGCATCCCGGGACAGGGCTACCCCCTCCACTTT	CASSIPGQGYPLHF
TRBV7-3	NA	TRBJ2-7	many	TGTGCCAGCAGCCCGGGGGGGACAGGCACCTACGAGCAGTACTTC	CASSPGGTGTYEQYF
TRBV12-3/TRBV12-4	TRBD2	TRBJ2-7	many	TGTGCCAGCAGTCCCCCTAGCGGGAGCTCCTACGAGCAGTACTTC	CASSPPSGSSYEQYF
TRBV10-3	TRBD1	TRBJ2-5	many	TGTGCCAGCAGTGGCGGGACAGGGGATTTGAAGACCCAGTACTTC	CASSGGTGDLKTQYF
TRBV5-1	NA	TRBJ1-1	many	TGCGCCAGCAGTTCGGGACGGATGAACACTGAAGCTTTCTTT	CASSSGRMNTEAFF